The 17 T cell receptor beta chains listed next were all sequenced from one sample in a study of shared clonotypes between healthy human individuals. Naive CD8 cells lacked CD45RO and underwent positive selection for CCR7, leaving out terminally differentiated effector memory CD45RA+ cells. Sequencing used immunoSEQ multiplex PCR; TCRdb keeps in-frame clones, though not all of them. The sample has around 560,000 clones, approximately 95% seen once; the top ten hold around 0.11%. The sample taken for sequencing was naive CD8+ T cells sorted from blood. The receptor source for this set is a woman in her 30s in good health.

The chain is built from TRBV5-6 and TRBJ2-7; the match to TRBD2 covers 10 bases. The CDR3 runs to 15 residues. V was clipped by 4 bases and J by 6 bases; unmatched bases: 10. Germline loops: CDR1 SGHDT, CDR2 YYEEEE. CDR3 residues: CASSPLEREGFEQYF. CDR3 nucleotides: TGTGCCAGCAGCCCTCTCGAGCGGGAGGGCTTCGAGCAGTACTTC.

The chain recombines TRBV6-5 with TRBJ1-2; 9 positions match TRBD1. The junction had 7 bases not matched to a gene; V was cut back by 6 bases and J by 8 bases. The CDR3 loop spans 13 amino acids. Germline V gives CDR1 MNHEY, CDR2 SVGAGI. The CDR3 DNA sequence: TGTGCCAGCAGCTTAGGACAGGGGCTAGGCTACACCTTC. Encoded protein: CASSLGQGLGYTF.

This clone occurred once. The rearrangement links TRBV10-3 to TRBJ1-2, with D possibly being TRBD1 (6 bases). This CDR3 has 12 residues. V was pared by 7 bases and J by 8 bases, with 14 bases between. CDR1 is ENHRY, CDR2 SYGVKD, per germline. DNA for the CDR3: TGTGCCATCACTGACTGGACAGACGGCTACACCTTC. Encoded protein: CAITDWTDGYTF.

The V call is TRBV9, the J call TRBJ2-7; D might be TRBD1 (6 bases). CDR3 length equals 13 residues. Looked up from germline, CDR1 is SGDLS and CDR2 is YYNGEE. V lost 4 bases, J lost 7 bases, and 15 bases lay in between. The CDR3, as DNA: TGTGCCAGCAGCTTGCGGACAGTGGGAGAGCAGTACTTC. It encodes CASSLRTVGEQYF.

The rearrangement links TRBV5-1 to TRBJ2-7, with 8 bases lining up with TRBD1. The CDR3 totals 14 residues. After removal of 3 bases from V and 3 bases from J, the junction contained 5 bases not matched to a gene. Germline lookup yields CDR1 SGHRS and CDR2 YFSETQ. CDR3 sequence: CASSSTGAVYEQYF. For the CDR3, the DNA is TGCGCCAGCAGCTCGACAGGGGCGGTCTACGAGCAGTACTTC. The entire variable domain, with the rest obtained from reference TRBV5-1 and TRBJ2-7, is as follows: KAGVTQTPRYLIKTRGQQVTLSCSPISGHRSVSWYQQTPGQGLQFLFEYFSETQRNKGNFPGRFSGRQFSNSRSEMNVSTLELGDSALYLCASSSTGAVYEQYFGPGTRLTVT.

This clone occurred once. Other nucleotide sequences from this sample produce the same CDR3. V gene TRBV27 combines with J gene TRBJ1-1; 9 bases match TRBD1. This CDR3 has 14 amino acids. The V and J ends lost 5 bases and 5 bases, in that order; junction bases with no gene match: 6. From germline, CDR1 is MNHEY and CDR2 SMNVEV (reference sequence). The CDR3, as DNA: TGTGCCAGCAGTCCGGGACAGGGTAGTACTGAAGCTTTCTTT. Protein sequence: CASSPGQGSTEAFF.

This chain connects TRBV7-2 to TRBJ1-2; D is unclear. Germline V gene data show CDR1 as SGHTA and CDR2 as FQGNSA. V lost 5 bases and J 6 bases, leaving 19 bases between the germline ends. CDR3 length: 15 residues. The CDR3 bases are TGTGCCAGCAGCCCCCCGGCGCGGGAGTCGGATGGCTACACCTTC. This codes for CASSPPARESDGYTF.

This clone was picked up one time. Additional DNA sequences in this sample encode the identical CDR3. In DNA, the CDR3 is TGTGCCAGCAGTCCCATTTTAGCGGGAGGGCCATACGAGCAGTACTTC. Residues: CASSPILAGGPYEQYF. V and J are TRBV27 and TRBJ2-7; 11 positions agree with TRBD2. The junction had 10 bases not matched to a gene; V was cut back by 5 bases and J by 4 bases. The germline gives CDR1 MNHEY, CDR2 SMNVEV (reference sequence). The CDR3 contains 16 residues.

V usage is TRBV6-1 and J usage is TRBJ2-3; 10 bases are a match to TRBD1. V was pared by 2 bases and J by 3 bases, with 5 bases of the junction left unmatched. This CDR3 is built from 16 residues. Germline-derived CDR1 and CDR2 are MNHNS and SASEGT. This CDR3 reads CASSELRGQGTDTQYF. CDR3 in DNA: TGTGCCAGCAGTGAACTGAGGGGACAGGGGACAGATACGCAGTATTTT.

This chain connects TRBV7-6 to TRBJ2-7; TRBD2 aligns across 9 bases. There are 14 residues in the CDR3. V shed 6 bases and J 7 bases; nucleotides not matched to a gene: 10. In germline, CDR1 is SGHVS, CDR2 FNYEAQ. In nucleotides, the CDR3 is TGTGCCAGCAGTAGCGGGAGCGCCGCTAGGGAGCAGTACTTC. This sequence encodes CASSSGSAAREQYF. The variable domain in full, with the rest retrieved from reference TRBV7-6 and TRBJ2-7, is GAGVSQSPRYKVTKRGQDVALRCDPISGHVSLYWYRQALGQGPEFLTYFNYEAQQDKSGLPNDRFSAERPEGSISTLTIQRTEQRDSAMYRCASSSGSAAREQYFGPGTRLTVT.

CDR3 amino acids: CASSIGAGMAYEQYF. Written as DNA, the CDR3 is TGTGCCAGTAGTATAGGGGCAGGGATGGCTTACGAGCAGTACTTC. The gene calls are TRBV19 and TRBJ2-7; a weak D match, TRBD1 (5 bases). There are 15 residues in the CDR3. Deletions cut 1 base from V and 4 bases from J, with 14 bases between. Germline V gene sequence: CDR1 LNHDA, CDR2 SQIVND (reference sequence).

The chain's CDR3 is CASSRSGQEYGYTF. CDR3 bases: TGTGCCAGCAGCCGATCGGGACAGGAATATGGCTACACCTTC. The chain links TRBV5-6 to TRBJ1-2; 8 bases align to TRBD1. This CDR3 is 14 amino acids long. V lost 4 bases, J lost 5 bases, and 7 bases stayed unmatched. Germline CDR1 and CDR2: SGHDT and YYEEEE.

The genes are TRBV7-3 and TRBJ1-1; D uncertain. Looked up from germline, CDR1 is SGHTA and CDR2 is FQGTGA. This CDR3 is 13 amino acids long. Trimming took 3 bases from V and 1 from J, leaving 6 bases between them. The CDR3 sequence is CASSFTENTEAFF. The CDR3 DNA reads as TGTGCCAGCAGCTTTACAGAGAACACTGAAGCTTTCTTT.

CDR3 region: CASSQVSGPGEQYF. CDR3 bases: TGTGCCAGCAGCCAAGTATCGGGGCCGGGTGAGCAGTACTTC. The chain uses TRBV7-6 and TRBJ2-7; either TRBD1 or TRBD2 may fit D (5 bases each). The CDR3 extends over 14 amino acids. V gave up 5 bases and J gave up 7 bases, with 18 bases separating them. CDR1 is SGHVS, CDR2 FNYEAQ, per germline.

In regard to this clone: The same CDR3 can be traced to other DNA sequences in this sample. The rearrangement joins TRBV9 to TRBJ2-7; no definite D call. Trimming took 0 bases from V and 0 from J, leaving 7 bases between them. From germline, CDR1 is SGDLS and CDR2 YYNGEE. CDR3 length: 14 amino acids. The chain's CDR3 is CASSVEGDSYEQYF. As DNA, the CDR3 is TGTGCCAGCAGCGTAGAGGGTGACTCCTACGAGCAGTACTTC.

The chain has TRBV10-2 and TRBJ2-7; D uncertain. Trimming shortened V by 6 bases and J by 7 bases, and 13 bases separated the two germline ends. Per the germline V gene, CDR1 is WSHSY and CDR2 is SAAADI. CDR3 length: 12 residues. The CDR3 region is CASSDGDREQYF. In nucleotides, the CDR3 is TGCGCCAGCAGCGATGGAGACCGAGAGCAGTACTTC.

DNA for the CDR3: TGTGCCAGCTCTCCAAAACAGGGGACCGGCTACACCTTC. Amino acid sequence: CASSPKQGTGYTF. The gene calls are TRBV28 and TRBJ1-2, with 7 bases identical to TRBD1. Germline loops: CDR1 MDHEN, CDR2 SYDVKM. The V gene end was trimmed by 8 bases and the J gene end by 8 bases; junction bases not matched to a gene: 11. The CDR3 loop spans 13 amino acids.